This is a list of T cell receptor beta chains from one sample in a study of sequential checkpoint blockade in melanoma. Only in-frame clones appear in the TCRdb table, and some are missing; sequencing was by immunoSEQ multiplex PCR. This table has over 4,500 clones, approximately 25% appearing once. Sequencing used tumor tissue (inferred from file names), obtained from a patient given nivolumab and ipilimumab in sequence. These receptors were obtained from a human donor with melanoma. Each CDR3 is given with its conserved first and last residue. A D gene is named only where the DNA matches it firmly. The size field is filled for only some rows; it gives once, few, many or a size class.

J gene,D gene,V gene,clone size,CDR3 protein,CDR3 DNA
TRBJ2-7,TRBD1,TRBV11-3,medium-sized,CASSPPATGPYEQYF,TGTGCCAGCAGCCCCCCGGCGACAGGGCCCTACGAGCAGTACTTC
TRBJ1-1,-,TRBV12-5,few,CATSGGLSTEAFF,TGTGCCACCTCCGGCGGATTGAGCACTGAAGCTTTCTTT
TRBJ2-1,TRBD2,TRBV5-1,-,CASSLVPSGESYNEQFF,TGCGCCAGCAGCTTGGTCCCTAGCGGCGAGTCCTACAATGAGCAGTTCTTC
TRBJ2-7,TRBD1,TRBV9,few,CASIGQATYEQYF,TGTGCCAGCATAGGACAGGCCACCTACGAGCAGTACTTC
TRBJ1-3,-,TRBV11-3,medium-sized,CASSLDGRSSGNTIYF,TGTGCCAGCAGCTTAGATGGCAGGAGCTCTGGAAACACCATATATTTT
TRBJ2-2,-,TRBV7-6,-,CASSSTGSGTGELFF,TGTGCCAGCAGTTCCACAGGGTCCGGGACCGGGGAGCTGTTTTTT
TRBJ2-1,-,TRBV6-8,few,CASSYRGLSSYNEQFF,TGTGCCAGCAGTTACCGGGGGCTTAGCTCCTACAATGAGCAGTTCTTC
TRBJ2-7,-,TRBV11-3,many,CASSPDLSPSNEQYF,TGTGCCAGCAGCCCCGACCTGAGTCCGTCCAACGAGCAGTACTTC
TRBJ1-2,-,TRBV4-1,many,CASSQAGWGRPDGYTF,TGCGCCAGCAGCCAAGCGGGCTGGGGCAGGCCAGATGGCTACACCTTC
TRBJ1-1,-,TRBV11-3,large,CASSAMTVNTEAFF,TGTGCCAGCAGCGCCATGACAGTGAACACTGAAGCTTTCTTT
TRBJ1-4,TRBD1,TRBV19,-,CASSQVRDSRQRHEKLFF,TGTGCCAGTAGTCAGGTGAGGGACAGCCGTCAGCGTCATGAAAAACTGTTTTTT
TRBJ2-1,TRBD2,TRBV11-3,-,CASSLDRTSGLSYNEQFF,TGTGCCAGCAGCTTAGATCGGACTAGCGGCCTCTCCTACAATGAGCAGTTCTTC
TRBJ2-5,-,TRBV7-1,many,CASSRRGHPIETQYF,TGTGCCAGCAGCCGACGAGGACATCCGATTGAGACCCAGTACTTC
TRBJ1-2,TRBD1,TRBV7-6,few,CASSRGQGDVYGYTF,TGTGCCAGCAGCCGCGGACAGGGGGACGTCTATGGCTACACCTTC
TRBJ2-1,TRBD2,TRBV4-1,few,CASSPGTSGRTDYNEQFF,TGCGCCAGCAGCCCCGGGACTAGCGGGAGGACGGACTACAATGAGCAGTTCTTC
TRBJ2-3,-,TRBV29-1,-,CLLSGSADTQYF,TGCCTTTTGTCGGGGTCAGCAGATACGCAGTATTTT
TRBJ1-4,TRBD1,TRBV29-1,medium-sized,CSAEGQGMRKLFF,TGCAGCGCCGAGGGACAGGGAATGAGGAAACTGTTTTTT
TRBJ2-1,TRBD2,TRBV5-1,-,CASRSGGLAGAITYNEQFF,TGCGCCAGCAGGAGTGGCGGACTAGCGGGAGCGATTACCTACAATGAGCAGTTCTTC
TRBJ2-1,-,TRBV19,-,CASSIDRDEQFF,TGTGCCAGTAGTATAGATAGGGATGAGCAGTTCTTC
TRBJ2-5,TRBD2,TRBV18,-,CASQLAGVKTQYF,TGTGCCAGCCAACTAGCGGGAGTAAAGACCCAGTACTTC
TRBJ1-1,-,TRBV6-8,medium-sized,CASSHRDLFMNTEAFF,TGTGCCAGCAGTCACCGGGACCTATTCATGAACACTGAAGCTTTCTTT
TRBJ2-7,-,TRBV30,few,CAWSTQGDGSYEQYF,TGTGCCTGGAGCACCCAGGGAGACGGATCCTACGAGCAGTACTTC
TRBJ2-1,-,TRBV4-1,few,CASSQGVASYNEQFF,TGCGCCAGCAGCCAAGGAGTGGCTTCCTACAATGAGCAGTTCTTC
TRBJ1-6,-,TRBV12-5,-,CASTISSNSPLHF,TGTGCCAGCACCATTTCGAGTAATTCACCCCTCCACTTT
TRBJ2-1,-,TRBV19,-,CASSIGRGRAYNEQFF,TGTGCCAGTAGTATTGGGAGGGGGCGCGCCTACAATGAGCAGTTCTTC
TRBJ2-3,-,TRBV15,-,CATSRDQGTDTQYF,TGTGCCACCAGCAGAGATCAAGGAACAGATACGCAGTATTTT
TRBJ1-2,-,TRBV14,-,CASSLRRGEGGYTF,TGTGCCAGCAGCTTACGTAGGGGTGAGGGCGGCTACACCTTC
TRBJ1-5,-,TRBV6-8,few,CASRSPQGGQPQHF,TGTGCCAGCAGATCGCCACAGGGTGGCCAGCCCCAGCATTTT
TRBJ2-4,TRBD1,TRBV28,-,CASSLSGQGVSKNIQYF,TGTGCCAGCAGTTTATCAGGACAGGGGGTGAGCAAAAACATTCAGTACTTC
TRBJ1-5,-,TRBV11-3,few,CASSLETGPNQPQHF,TGTGCCAGCAGCTTGGAGACAGGACCCAATCAGCCCCAGCATTTT
TRBJ2-5,-,TRBV19,medium-sized,CASSDQGRGETQYF,TGTGCCAGTAGTGACCAGGGTAGGGGAGAGACCCAGTACTTC
TRBJ1-2,TRBD1,TRBV6-1,-,CASSEGQGDGYTF,TGTGCCAGCAGTGAAGGACAGGGGGATGGCTACACCTTC
TRBJ2-1,-,TRBV19,-,CAGPHCANEQFF,TGTGCCGGCCCCCACTGCGCCAATGAGCAGTTCTTC
TRBJ1-5,-,TRBV6-8,-,CASRTGTNNQPQHF,TGTGCCAGCAGAACCGGGACAAACAATCAGCCCCAGCATTTT
TRBJ2-5,-,TRBV9,-,CASSVAGGVETQYF,TGTGCCAGCAGCGTAGCGGGTGGTGTAGAGACCCAGTACTTC
TRBJ2-5,-,TRBV12-5,-,CASGLEETQYF,TGTGCTAGTGGTTTGGAAGAGACCCAGTACTTC
TRBJ1-1,-,TRBV21-1,few,CASSVGTGKGYTEAFF,TGTGCCAGCAGCGTAGGGACGGGGAAGGGGTACACTGAAGCTTTCTTT